Following are 3 T cell receptor beta chains from one sample sequenced in a study of cytotoxic CD8 clonotypes in ibrutinib-treated CLL. Libraries were prepared by immunoSEQ multiplex PCR; TCRdb keeps only in-frame clonotypes and omits some of them. The table has around 130,000 clones, roughly 80% seen once. The specimen comprised PBMCs, sampled after 24 months of ibrutinib treatment. The origin of the receptors is a human donor with chronic lymphocytic leukemia.

The chain links TRBV18 to TRBJ1-5, with 8 bases matching TRBD1. The CDR3 runs to 14 residues. J was trimmed by 7 bases and V by 6 bases; bases with no gene match: 8. From germline, CDR1 is KGHSH and CDR2 LQKENI. The CDR3 is CASSPTGGGQPQHF. The DNA for the CDR3 is TGTGCCAGCTCCCCAACAGGGGGAGGCCAGCCCCAGCATTTT.

The J gene is TRBJ2-2, the V gene TRBV4-3; 9 bases agree with TRBD2. Germline loops: CDR1 LGHNA, CDR2 YSLEER. The CDR3 is made up of 18 amino acids. The V gene end was trimmed by 0 bases and the J gene end by 3 bases; junction bases not matched to a gene: 8. The CDR3 DNA follows: TGCGCCAGCAGCCAAGAACCAGCGGGGGGCGCATACACCGGGGAGCTGTTTTTT. Translation gives CASSQEPAGGAYTGELFF.

Sample share makes this clone medium-sized. V and J are TRBV5-6 and TRBJ1-2, with D unclear. CDR1 SGHDT and CDR2 YYEEEE come from the germline V gene. The CDR3 runs 15 residues. V lost 1 base and J lost 8, with 18 bases in between. CDR3 sequence reads: CASSLSAVPKEGYTF. CDR3 DNA: TGTGCCAGCAGCTTGTCGGCAGTTCCCAAAGAGGGCTACACCTTC. Combining the CDR3 with reference TRBV5-6 and TRBJ1-2 gives the whole variable domain DAGVTQSPTHLIKTRGQQVTLRCSPKSGHDTVSWYQQALGQGPQFIFQYYEEEERQRGNFPDRFSGHQFPNYSSELNVNALLLGDSALYLCASSLSAVPKEGYTFGSGTRLTVV.